This paragraph reports one T cell receptor beta chain. Its antigen is not known. This sample stems from a study of T cell responses to AZD1222 COVID-19 vaccine. Clones were read by immunoSEQ multiplex PCR, and TCRdb kept only the in-frame ones, dropping some. This repertoire shows roughly 110,000 clones, 87% found once; its top ten account for approximately 4%. Study findings and constraints: Spike was spanned by vaccine-associated CD4 TCRs, which were dominant at 160-218 and 743-854. Most donors were white British and more were female, and clonal diversity was possibly underestimated. There were repertoire samples only from the period after the peak T cell response. Spike-specific TCR repertoires showed rising breadth and depth after two AZD1222 doses.

With V trimmed by 10 bases and J by 3 bases, 15 bases remained unmatched. The CDR3 covers 16 residues. Germline CDR1 reads SNHLY; CDR2 reads FYNNEI. The chain links TRBV2 to TRBJ2-7; 10 nucleotides line up with TRBD1. Sequencing was performed on peripheral blood, taken on day 0 of AZD1222 vaccination. This sequence originates from an adult in good health. The CDR3 DNA follows: TGTGCCACCTCGACAGGGGGCTCAGTCAATTACTACGAGCAGTACTTC. Translation gives CATSTGGSVNYYEQYF.